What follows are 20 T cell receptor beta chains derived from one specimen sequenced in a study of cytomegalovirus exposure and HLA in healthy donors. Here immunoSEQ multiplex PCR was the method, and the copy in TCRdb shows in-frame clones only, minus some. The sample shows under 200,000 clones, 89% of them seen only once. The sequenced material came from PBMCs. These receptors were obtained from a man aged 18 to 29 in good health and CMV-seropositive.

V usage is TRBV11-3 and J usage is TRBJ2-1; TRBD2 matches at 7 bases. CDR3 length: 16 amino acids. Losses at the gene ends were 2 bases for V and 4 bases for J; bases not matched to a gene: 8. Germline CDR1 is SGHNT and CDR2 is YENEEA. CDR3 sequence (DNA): TGTGCCAGCAGCTTACCCGGGACTACGGATTACAATGAGCAGTTCTTC. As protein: CASSLPGTTDYNEQFF.

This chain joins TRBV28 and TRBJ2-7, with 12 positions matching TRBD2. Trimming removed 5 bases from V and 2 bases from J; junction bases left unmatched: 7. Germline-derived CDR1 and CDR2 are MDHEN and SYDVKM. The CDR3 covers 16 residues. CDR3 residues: CASSPRGLAGTYEQYF. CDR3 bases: TGTGCCAGCAGTCCTCGCGGACTAGCGGGAACCTACGAGCAGTACTTC.

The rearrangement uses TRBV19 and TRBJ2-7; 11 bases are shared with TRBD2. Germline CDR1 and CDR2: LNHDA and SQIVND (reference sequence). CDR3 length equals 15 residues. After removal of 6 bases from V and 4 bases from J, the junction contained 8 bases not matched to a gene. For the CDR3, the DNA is TGTGCCAGTAGGCCCTTAGCGGGAGGGAGTTACGAGCAGTACTTC. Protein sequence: CASRPLAGGSYEQYF.

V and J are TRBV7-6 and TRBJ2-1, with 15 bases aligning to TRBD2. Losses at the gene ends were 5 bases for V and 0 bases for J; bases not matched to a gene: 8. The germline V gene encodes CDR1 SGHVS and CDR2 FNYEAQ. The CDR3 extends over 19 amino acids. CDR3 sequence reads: CASSHRTSGRAASYNEQFF. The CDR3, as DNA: TGTGCCAGCAGCCACCGGACTAGCGGGAGGGCCGCCTCCTACAATGAGCAGTTCTTC.

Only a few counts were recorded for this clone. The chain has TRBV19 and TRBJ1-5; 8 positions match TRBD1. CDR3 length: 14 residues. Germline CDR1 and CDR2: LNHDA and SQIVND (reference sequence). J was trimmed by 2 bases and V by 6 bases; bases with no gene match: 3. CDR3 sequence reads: CASSGQGGNQPQHF. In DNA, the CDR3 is TGTGCCAGTAGCGGACAGGGCGGCAATCAGCCCCAGCATTTT.

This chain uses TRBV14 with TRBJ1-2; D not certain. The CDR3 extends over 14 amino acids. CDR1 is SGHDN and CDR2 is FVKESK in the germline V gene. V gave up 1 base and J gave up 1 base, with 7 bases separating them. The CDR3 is CASSQGQFNYGYTF. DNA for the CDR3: TGTGCCAGCAGCCAAGGCCAGTTTAACTATGGCTACACCTTC.

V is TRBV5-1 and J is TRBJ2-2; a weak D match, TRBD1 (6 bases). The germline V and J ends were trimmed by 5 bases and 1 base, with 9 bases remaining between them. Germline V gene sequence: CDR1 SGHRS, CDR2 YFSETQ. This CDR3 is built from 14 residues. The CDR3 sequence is CASRLQGNTGELFF. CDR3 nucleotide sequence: TGCGCCAGCAGGCTACAGGGGAACACCGGGGAGCTGTTTTTT.

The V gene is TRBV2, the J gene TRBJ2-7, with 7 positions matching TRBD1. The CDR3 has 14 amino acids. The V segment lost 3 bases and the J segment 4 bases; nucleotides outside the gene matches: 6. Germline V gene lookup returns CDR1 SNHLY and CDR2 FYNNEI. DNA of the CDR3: TGTGCCAGCAGTGACCCAGGGGACAGATACGAGCAGTACTTC. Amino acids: CASSDPGDRYEQYF.

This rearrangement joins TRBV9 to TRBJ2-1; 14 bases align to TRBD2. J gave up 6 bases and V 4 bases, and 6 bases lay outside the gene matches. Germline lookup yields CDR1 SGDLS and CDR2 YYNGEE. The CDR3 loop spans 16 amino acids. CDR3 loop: CASSPGGLAGVNEQFF. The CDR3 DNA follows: TGTGCCAGCAGCCCGGGGGGACTAGCGGGAGTCAATGAGCAGTTCTTC.

CDR3 sequence: CASSVLAGGSWTNEQFF. The CDR3 region has the DNA TGTGCCAGCTCTGTGCTAGCGGGCGGGTCCTGGACCAATGAGCAGTTCTTC. The V gene is TRBV27, the J gene TRBJ2-1; TRBD2 matches 8 bases. Trimming cost V 8 bases and J 6 bases; bases outside gene matches: 18. Germline V CDR1 and CDR2: MNHEY, SMNVEV (reference sequence). The CDR3 consists of 17 residues.

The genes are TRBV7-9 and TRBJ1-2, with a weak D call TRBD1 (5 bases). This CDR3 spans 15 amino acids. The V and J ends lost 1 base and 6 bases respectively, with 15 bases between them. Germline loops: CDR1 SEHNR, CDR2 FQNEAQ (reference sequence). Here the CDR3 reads CASSLDQGLKDGYTF. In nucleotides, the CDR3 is TGTGCCAGCAGCTTAGACCAGGGTCTGAAAGATGGCTACACCTTC.

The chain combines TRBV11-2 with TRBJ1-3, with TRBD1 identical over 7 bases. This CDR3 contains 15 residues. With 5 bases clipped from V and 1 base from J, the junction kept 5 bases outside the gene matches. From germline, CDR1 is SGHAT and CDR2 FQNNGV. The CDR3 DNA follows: TGTGCCAGCAGCAGGGACAGTTGGTCTGGAAACACCATATATTTT. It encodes CASSRDSWSGNTIYF.

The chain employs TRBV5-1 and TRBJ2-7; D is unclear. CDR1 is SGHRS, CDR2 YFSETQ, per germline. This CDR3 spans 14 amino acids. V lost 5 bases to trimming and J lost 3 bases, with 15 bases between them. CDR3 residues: CASSPRLASYEQYF. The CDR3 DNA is TGCGCCAGCAGTCCCCGGTTAGCTAGCTACGAGCAGTACTTC.

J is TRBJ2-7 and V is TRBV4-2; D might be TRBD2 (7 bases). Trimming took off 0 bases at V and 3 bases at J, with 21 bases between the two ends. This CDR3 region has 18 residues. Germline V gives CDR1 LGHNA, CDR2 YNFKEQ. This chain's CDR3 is CASSQDPGGLVGFYEQYF. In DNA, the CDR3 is TGTGCCAGCAGCCAAGACCCCGGGGGGCTAGTAGGGTTCTACGAGCAGTACTTC.

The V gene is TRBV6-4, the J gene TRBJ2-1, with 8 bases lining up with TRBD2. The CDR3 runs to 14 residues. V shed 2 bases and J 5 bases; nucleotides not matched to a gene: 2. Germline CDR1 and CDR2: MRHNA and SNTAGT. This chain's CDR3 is CASSDTGGHNEQFF. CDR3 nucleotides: TGTGCCAGCAGTGACACGGGAGGGCACAATGAGCAGTTCTTC.

CDR3 nucleotides: TGTGCCAGCAGCTTAGGCGGGACAGGGTGGTCAGGGGAGACCCAGTACTTC. This codes for CASSLGGTGWSGETQYF. V and J are TRBV5-4 and TRBJ2-5; 9 positions agree with TRBD1. From germline, CDR1 is SGHNT and CDR2 YYREEE (reference sequence). This CDR3 region has 17 residues. The V gene end was trimmed by 2 bases and the J gene end by 5 bases; junction bases not matched to a gene: 13.

CDR3 nucleotides: TGTGCCAGCAGCCGATTTGGGCAGCCGGCGAACACCGGGGAGCTGTTTTTT. Protein product: CASSRFGQPANTGELFF. This chain uses TRBV11-2 with TRBJ2-2; D call uncertain. CDR1 is SGHAT and CDR2 is FQNNGV in the germline V gene. The CDR3 sequence is 17 residues long. Trimming pared 5 bases from V and 0 bases from J, leaving 16 bases between.

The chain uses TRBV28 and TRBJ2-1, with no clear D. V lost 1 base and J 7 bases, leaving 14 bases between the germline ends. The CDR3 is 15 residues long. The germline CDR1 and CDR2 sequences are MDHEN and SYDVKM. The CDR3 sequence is CASSLFRSRQNEQFF. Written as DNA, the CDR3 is TGTGCCAGCAGTTTATTCCGAAGCCGTCAAAATGAGCAGTTCTTC.

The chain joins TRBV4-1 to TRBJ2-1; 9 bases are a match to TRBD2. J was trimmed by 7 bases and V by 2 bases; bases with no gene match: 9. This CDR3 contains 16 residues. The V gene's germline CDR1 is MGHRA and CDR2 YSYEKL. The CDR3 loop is CASSQPVAGVRNEQFF. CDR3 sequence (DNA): TGCGCCAGCAGCCAACCAGTAGCGGGAGTGCGGAATGAGCAGTTCTTC.

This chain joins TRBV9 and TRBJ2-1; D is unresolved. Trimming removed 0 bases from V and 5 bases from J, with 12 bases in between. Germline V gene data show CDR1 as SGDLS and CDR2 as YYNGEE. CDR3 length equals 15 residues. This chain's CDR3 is CASSVAPSNDNEQFF. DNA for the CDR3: TGTGCCAGCAGCGTAGCTCCCTCTAATGACAATGAGCAGTTCTTC.